This note documents a single T cell receptor (beta chain) sequence. This entry is derived from a study of blood T cells in healthy people across ages. PBMCs, at least 6 million per sample, were isolated. The germline V gene has CDR1 SQVTM and CDR2 ANQGSEA. V lost 3 bases and J 2 bases, leaving 9 bases between the germline ends. CDR3 length equals 13 residues. Primed by a sample-barcoded 5' primer and a J-beta primer mix, a second PCR proceeded for roughly 7 to 12 cycles. TCRdb analysed the 5' RACE reads with MiXCR anew, one entry per CDR3 protein. The sample holds approximately 730,000 distinct CDR3 sequences, approximately 55% seen once.

The chain is built from TRBV29-1 and TRBJ2-3; maybe TRBD2 (5 bases). The clonotype originates from an elderly man in good health. The sample consisted of blood. CDR3 in DNA: TGCAGCGTTGATCCGGACTCCACAGATACGCAGTATTTT. Its protein product is CSVDPDSTDTQYF.